Shown below are 2 T cell receptor beta chains from a single sample sequenced in a study of STAT3 mutations in large granular lymphocyte leukemia. For these receptors, no antigen is known. Study-level points and caveats: In T-cell large granular lymphocyte leukemia, about half of patients showed multiple immunodominant subclonotypes.

Produced via immunoSEQ multiplex PCR; TCRdb's table is partial and in-frame only. The sample lists about 5,200 clones; 70% to 80% were seen once. The sample consisted of PBMCs. These receptors were obtained from a human donor with T large granular lymphocyte leukemia. Some clones in this sample may be carry-over from other donors' samples.

The CDR3 here is CASSPGQGARDGTDTQYF. For the CDR3, the DNA is TGTGCCAGCTCACCCGGACAGGGGGCGCGAGACGGCACAGATACGCAGTATTTT. The chain combines TRBV18 with TRBJ2-3, with 11 bases aligning to TRBD1. CDR1 KGHSH and CDR2 LQKENI come from the germline V gene. J gave up 1 base and V 3 bases, and 9 bases lay outside the gene matches. This CDR3 has 18 residues.

This chain uses TRBV30 with TRBJ2-7; TRBD1 agrees at 7 bases. Germline V gives CDR1 GTSNPN, CDR2 SVGIG (reference sequence). The CDR3 runs 12 residues. V was clipped by 4 bases and J by 3 bases; unmatched bases: 3. The CDR3 DNA is TGTGCCTGGAATAACAGGGGCTACGAGCAGTACTTC. Its translation is CAWNNRGYEQYF.